Reported below is one TCR beta chain. Antigen: not known. The CDR3 sequence is 14 residues long. The germline CDR1 and CDR2 sequences are GTSNPN and SVGIG (reference sequence). The ends lost 0 bases at V and 8 bases at J; junction bases unmatched: 0. The data were taken from a study of cytomegalovirus exposure and HLA in healthy donors. Study-level background: The same platform as the approximately 670 first-cohort repertoires was used for the 100 to 150 validation repertoires, a later analysis reported. Study-wide results and caveats: Reportedly, diagnosis of cytomegalovirus status by the classifier showed high specificity and sensitivity. Rare TCR sequences dominated, though some public TCRs recurred in many donors.

Sequencing was performed with immunoSEQ multiplex PCR; in TCRdb, only in-frame clones are kept and a portion is missing. The sample lists 170,000 or so clones; less than 85% were seen once. The donors were in the approximately 120-subject validation cohort; that cohort was separate from the roughly 700-subject first cohort. The receptor comes from a man aged 18 to 30 in good health and CMV-seropositive. The chain joins TRBV30 to TRBJ2-1; 14 bases align to TRBD2. The specimen sequenced was PBMCs. DNA of the CDR3: TGTGCCTGGAGTGTGACTAGCGGGAGGGATGAGCAGTTCTTC. This translates into CAWSVTSGRDEQFF.